This T cell receptor beta chain stems from a study of blood T cell repertoires in COVID-19 (dated by TCRdb to the early 2020s). General notes on the study: Samples from collaborators originated in the United States, Italy and Spain and spanned both the acute and convalescent phases of COVID-19. The material from the prospective study consisted of cDNA or gDNA derived from T cells, B-cell-depleted T cells, or PBMCs. Deeply sampled blood TCRbeta repertoires from subjects exposed to, actively infected with, or recovered from COVID-19 were included in the dataset. The repertoires were released in a freely available public database intended as a resource for research on the immune response to SARS-CoV-2. Samples came from the ongoing ImmuneRACE study (first 160 participants) plus 1,254 subjects from 6 global collaborators. Nearly every sample came with metadata listing a de-identified subject ID, COVID-19 status, age in years and sex. Where available, HLA class I and class II types were taken from metadata supplied by the sample provider and were not determined by assay-based typing. Here is what the overall study found, with its caveats: The amount of clinical and demographic metadata varied by source and participant and was provided uncurated.

V lost 6 bases and J lost 2 bases; the stretch between them is 4 bases long. Per the germline V gene, LGHNT is the CDR1 and FRNRAP is the CDR2. Measured from the cysteine to the phenylalanine, the CDR3 is 11 residues long. This entry keeps only the CDR3 DNA: 33 bases, framed from base 1. A note on this clone: The antigen it binds to is not known. Base qualities are not at hand, and no much larger clone is one base apart.

Collaborating institutions collected whole blood in K2EDTA tubes following their own protocols. For TCRbeta analysis, collaborators shipped samples as frozen whole blood, isolated PBMCs, or DNA extracted from either of those sample types. The immunoSEQ Assay, a bias-controlled multiplex PCR, was used to amplify TCRbeta CDR3 regions from genomic DNA. As for how the authors treated the data: The number of nucleated cells in each sample was estimated from the amplification of reference gene primers within the assay. To quantify the absolute abundance of each unique TCRbeta CDR3 rearrangement, sequence reads were collapsed and filtered. Productive Simpson clonality was computed per sample as the square root of Simpson's diversity index over productive rearrangements. The table was pulled from immuneACCESS by TCRdb, which kept in-frame rearrangements only. Such tables lose some clones; where checked, under half of the loss comes from unresolved V genes, and the rest has no known cause. The V and J calls and clone size are taken from that table; D and trimming were inferred from the DNA. The sample records over 100,000 clones, roughly four fifths of which are singletons. The biggest ten clones account for roughly 5% of the sample.

This TCR was recovered from a man aged 60-69 years with acute or convalescent COVID-19. The sequence is built from TRBV12-5 and TRBJ2-5, with the identity of the D gene unclear. Sequenced input: peripheral blood. The CDR3 protein: CASGLQETQYF. DNA sequence: TGTGCTAGTGGCCTGCAAGAGACCCAGTACTTC.